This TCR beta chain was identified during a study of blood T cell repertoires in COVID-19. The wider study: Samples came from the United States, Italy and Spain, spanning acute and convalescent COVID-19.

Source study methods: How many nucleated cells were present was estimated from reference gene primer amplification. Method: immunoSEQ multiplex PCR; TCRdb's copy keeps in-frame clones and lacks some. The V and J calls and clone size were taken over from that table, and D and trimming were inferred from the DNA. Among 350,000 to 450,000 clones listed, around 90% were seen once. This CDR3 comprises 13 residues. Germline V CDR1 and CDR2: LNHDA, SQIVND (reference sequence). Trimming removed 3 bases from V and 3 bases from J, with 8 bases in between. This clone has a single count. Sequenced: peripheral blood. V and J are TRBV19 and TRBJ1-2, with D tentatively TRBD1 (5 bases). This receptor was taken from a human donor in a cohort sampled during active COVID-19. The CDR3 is CASSIFRDYGYTF. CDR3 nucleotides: TGTGCCAGTAGTATCTTCAGGGACTATGGCTACACCTTC.